The 25 T cell receptor beta chains presented below share a single source sample, sequenced in a study of cytomegalovirus exposure and HLA in healthy donors. Profiling relied on immunoSEQ multiplex PCR, and the TCRdb table lists in-frame clones only, not all of them. The data show roughly 120,000 clones, approximately 87% seen once. Material for sequencing was PBMCs. Receptors originate from a woman aged 25 to 39 in good health and CMV-seronegative.

This clone was picked up one time. V gene TRBV7-2 combines with J gene TRBJ1-1; TRBD1 matches 8 bases. Per the germline V gene, CDR1 is SGHTA and CDR2 is FQGNSA. The CDR3 runs to 13 residues. Germline trimming cut 5 bases from V and 6 bases from J; bases unmatched to any gene: 5. The CDR3 region is CASSLRGQAEAFF. CDR3 coding DNA: TGTGCCAGCAGCCTCCGGGGACAGGCTGAAGCTTTCTTT.

In this sample, this clone turned up many times. The chain recombines TRBV19 with TRBJ2-7, with TRBD1 matching over 10 bases. Trimming took 5 bases from V and 4 from J; bases not matched to a gene: 5. Germline V gene lookup returns CDR1 LNHDA and CDR2 SQIVND (reference sequence). CDR3 length equals 14 residues. Written as DNA, the CDR3 is TGTGCCAGTAGTTATGGGACAGGGGAATACGAGCAGTACTTC. Translated, it gives CASSYGTGEYEQYF.

The CDR3 nucleotides are TGTGCCAGCAGTGAAACCCGGTTGAAGGGGCCTGAAGCTTTCTTT. Its translation: CASSETRLKGPEAFF. V gene TRBV2 combines with J gene TRBJ1-1, with D perhaps TRBD1 (5 bases). V was cut by 2 bases and J by 6 bases, with 16 bases left in between. Germline V gene sequence: CDR1 SNHLY, CDR2 FYNNEI. CDR3 length: 15 residues. The full variable domain, its missing parts supplied by reference TRBV2 and TRBJ1-1, is EPEVTQTPSHQVTQMGQEVILRCVPISNHLYFYWYRQILGQKVEFLVSFYNNEISEKSEIFDDQFSVERPDGSNFTLKIRSTKLEDSAMYFCASSETRLKGPEAFFGQGTRLTVV.

This clone was detected only a few times. The genes are TRBV7-6 and TRBJ1-6; 8 positions agree with TRBD1. The V gene's germline CDR1 is SGHVS and CDR2 FNYEAQ. This CDR3 spans 16 amino acids. The ends lost 5 bases at V and 8 bases at J; junction bases unmatched: 11. CDR3 DNA: TGTGCCAGCAGCCCGCGGACAGGGCCCTACGATTCACCCCTCCACTTT. It translates to CASSPRTGPYDSPLHF.

The chain joins TRBV7-6 to TRBJ2-5; a weak D match, TRBD2 (6 bases). Trimming removed 1 base from V and 9 bases from J, with 12 bases in between. CDR3 size: 13 residues. CDR1 SGHVS and CDR2 FNYEAQ come from the germline V gene. CDR3 coding DNA: TGTGCCAGCAGCTTAGAGATGGGACTCCCCCAGTACTTC. It encodes CASSLEMGLPQYF.

The V call is TRBV2, the J call TRBJ2-2; 7 positions match TRBD1. After removal of 4 bases from V and 1 base from J, the junction contained 3 bases not matched to a gene. In germline, CDR1 is SNHLY, CDR2 FYNNEI. The CDR3 length is 15 residues. The CDR3 DNA sequence: TGTGCCAGCAGTGCGGGACAGTTGAACACCGGGGAGCTGTTTTTT. It translates to CASSAGQLNTGELFF. Looking up the rest from reference TRBV2 and TRBJ2-2 gives the full variable domain: EPEVTQTPSHQVTQMGQEVILRCVPISNHLYFYWYRQILGQKVEFLVSFYNNEISEKSEIFDDQFSVERPDGSNFTLKIRSTKLEDSAMYFCASSAGQLNTGELFFGEGSRLTVL.

This chain joins TRBV19 and TRBJ2-2, with D maybe TRBD1 (5 bases). Trimming left V 5 bases short and J 2 bases short, with 12 bases between. Germline CDR1 and CDR2: LNHDA and SQIVND (reference sequence). The CDR3 is made up of 15 amino acids. CDR3 protein: CASSQGQFNTGELFF. CDR3 nucleotide sequence: TGTGCCAGTAGTCAGGGCCAGTTCAACACCGGGGAGCTGTTTTTT.

J is TRBJ2-7 and V is TRBV7-2; D might be TRBD2 (6 bases). The germline gives CDR1 SGHTA, CDR2 FQGNSA. V dropped 2 bases and J dropped 5 bases, with 22 bases sitting between them. This CDR3 is built from 17 residues. In DNA form, the CDR3 reads TGTGCCAGCAGCTTACGGGAGCCGGGGGAGTCTTACGACGAGCAGTACTTC. Translation: CASSLREPGESYDEQYF.

V and J are TRBV6-1 and TRBJ2-3; D unclear. The CDR3 length is 13 residues. The germline V gene has CDR1 MNHNS and CDR2 SASEGT. Between the trimmed V and J ends, which lost 7 bases and 3 bases, there was a span of 11 bases. In nucleotides, the CDR3 is TGTGCCAGCACCTCCTTGAGGACAGATACGCAGTATTTT. Residues: CASTSLRTDTQYF.

V is TRBV7-2 and J is TRBJ1-5; weak D call: TRBD1 (6 bases). Germline CDR1 is SGHTA and CDR2 is FQGNSA. Trimming shortened V by 7 bases and J by 4 bases, and 20 bases separated the two germline ends. This CDR3 contains 16 residues. Written as DNA, the CDR3 is TGTGCCAGCACTACCGAGGGGGGGCGCTTAAATCAGCCCCAGCATTTT. Protein sequence: CASTTEGGRLNQPQHF.

The chain carries TRBV2 and TRBJ1-1; D is unresolved. The CDR3 is 12 amino acids. Germline assignment: CDR1 SNHLY and CDR2 FYNNEI. V lost 7 bases and J 8 bases, leaving 14 bases between the germline ends. CDR3 sequence: CASTLATEEAFF. CDR3 nucleotide sequence: TGTGCCAGCACCTTGGCAACGGAGGAAGCTTTCTTT.

The chain couples TRBV4-1 to TRBJ1-4, with D tentatively TRBD1 (6 bases). The CDR3 length is 16 residues. V was cut by 7 bases and J by 0 bases, with 15 bases left in between. Germline loops: CDR1 MGHRA, CDR2 YSYEKL. For the CDR3, the DNA is TGCGCCAGCACGGAGACAGGAGACTCAACTAATGAAAAACTGTTTTTT. This translates into CASTETGDSTNEKLFF.

Only one count was recorded for this clone. Other nucleotide sequences from this sample produce the same CDR3. The rearrangement links TRBV7-2 to TRBJ2-5; D is possibly TRBD2 (6 bases). Germline lookup yields CDR1 SGHTA and CDR2 FQGNSA. The germline V and J ends were trimmed by 2 bases and 5 bases, with 6 bases remaining between them. This CDR3 spans 12 amino acids. CDR3 protein: CASSLRGETQYF. CDR3 coding DNA: TGTGCCAGCAGCTTACGGGGGGAGACCCAGTACTTC.

This rearrangement joins TRBV7-3 to TRBJ2-5; D possibly corresponds to TRBD1 (6 bases). The germline gives CDR1 SGHTA, CDR2 FQGTGA. V was cut by 2 bases and J by 3 bases, with 13 bases left in between. The CDR3 extends over 15 amino acids. Written as DNA, the CDR3 is TGTGCCAGCAGCTTAGGGTATAGGGGGAAAGAGACCCAGTACTTC. Translation gives CASSLGYRGKETQYF.

This clone was picked up many times. The V and J genes are TRBV6-4 and TRBJ1-2; 9 nucleotides align to TRBD1. The length of the CDR3 is 15 residues. Germline lookup yields CDR1 MRHNA and CDR2 SNTAGT. Germline trimming cut 3 bases from V and 8 bases from J; bases unmatched to any gene: 10. The CDR3 is CASSETQGALMGYTF. DNA for the CDR3: TGTGCCAGCAGTGAGACACAGGGGGCCCTAATGGGCTACACCTTC.

The chain is built from TRBV19 and TRBJ2-2; 12 bases fit TRBD2. V lost 8 bases and J lost 7; bases outside the gene matches: 5. Per the germline V gene, CDR1 is LNHDA and CDR2 is SQIVND (reference sequence). CDR3 length equals 14 residues. CDR3 nucleotides: TGTGCCAGTCAGACTAGCGGGGGAGGCGGGGAGCTGTTTTTT. This sequence encodes CASQTSGGGGELFF.

J is TRBJ1-1 and V is TRBV27; no reliable D call. In germline, CDR1 is MNHEY, CDR2 SMNVEV (reference sequence). Trimming cost V 0 bases and J 0 bases, with 8 bases left between them. The CDR3 is 15 amino acids. CDR3: CASSLSPTMNTEAFF. In nucleotides, the CDR3 is TGTGCCAGCAGTTTATCACCCACTATGAACACTGAAGCTTTCTTT.

The chain joins TRBV4-3 to TRBJ2-3; the match to TRBD2 covers 11 bases. The germline gives CDR1 LGHNA, CDR2 YSLEER. Losses at the gene ends were 0 bases for V and 8 bases for J; bases not matched to a gene: 7. The CDR3 sequence is 16 residues long. The CDR3 reads CASSQDTSGGSSTQYF. The CDR3 DNA sequence: TGCGCCAGCAGCCAAGACACTAGCGGGGGCAGCAGTACGCAGTATTTT.

V usage is TRBV5-1 and J usage is TRBJ2-3; 13 bases fit TRBD2. The CDR3 totals 16 residues. Germline loops: CDR1 SGHRS, CDR2 YFSETQ. The ends lost 4 bases at V and 2 bases at J; junction bases unmatched: 4. The CDR3 DNA is TGCGCCAGCAGCGCCGGACTAGCGGGGGCCACAGATACGCAGTATTTT. Protein sequence: CASSAGLAGATDTQYF.

V gene TRBV4-3 combines with J gene TRBJ2-7; 9 bases are shared with TRBD1. Germline V gene data show CDR1 as LGHNA and CDR2 as YSLEER. V lost 1 base and J lost 7; bases outside the gene matches: 5. This CDR3 spans 14 amino acids. The CDR3 here is CASSQGTGGWEQYF. In nucleotides, the CDR3 is TGCGCCAGCAGCCAAGGAACAGGGGGCTGGGAGCAGTACTTC.

V gene TRBV5-6 combines with J gene TRBJ2-7, with D perhaps matching TRBD1 (6 bases). The CDR3 spans 13 residues. Germline V lookup: CDR1 SGHDT, CDR2 YYEEEE. The V end was cut by 7 bases, the J end by 0 bases, with 11 bases between. DNA for the CDR3: TGTGCCAGCTACCCACAGGGCTCCTACGAGCAGTACTTC. It is translated as CASYPQGSYEQYF.

The rearrangement links TRBV4-3 to TRBJ2-1; the D gene is possibly TRBD2 (6 bases). Germline V CDR1 and CDR2: LGHNA, YSLEER. The CDR3 has 18 amino acids. Trimming removed 2 bases at V and 5 bases at J, with 22 bases between. The CDR3 bases are TGCGCCAGCAGCCAACAGTGGGCCCTGGGGAGGCCCCACAATGAGCAGTTCTTC. Translation gives CASSQQWALGRPHNEQFF.

The J gene is TRBJ2-5, the V gene TRBV7-2; possibly TRBD2 for D (6 bases). V lost 6 bases and J 0 bases, leaving 14 bases between the germline ends. The germline V gene encodes CDR1 SGHTA and CDR2 FQGNSA. The CDR3 has 15 residues. In nucleotides, the CDR3 is TGTGCCAGCAGACGGGGGAGTCTACACCAAGAGACCCAGTACTTC. This sequence encodes CASRRGSLHQETQYF.

The chain combines TRBV11-3 with TRBJ1-1; no clear D gene. Germline V gene sequence: CDR1 SGHNT, CDR2 YENEEA. V was shortened by 1 base and J by 1 base, with 7 bases between the two germline ends. The CDR3 is 14 amino acids. This CDR3 reads CASSLVGRNTEAFF. The DNA of the CDR3 is TGTGCCAGCAGCTTAGTGGGCAGGAACACTGAAGCTTTCTTT.

The count of this clone is one. The chain joins TRBV14 to TRBJ1-2, with a possible D match to TRBD1 (5 bases). The CDR3 contains 14 residues. From germline, CDR1 is SGHDN and CDR2 FVKESK. Trimming removed 2 bases from V and 1 base from J, with 8 bases in between. CDR3 bases: TGTGCCAGCAGCCAACAACAGGTTAACTATGGCTACACCTTC. Translation gives CASSQQQVNYGYTF.